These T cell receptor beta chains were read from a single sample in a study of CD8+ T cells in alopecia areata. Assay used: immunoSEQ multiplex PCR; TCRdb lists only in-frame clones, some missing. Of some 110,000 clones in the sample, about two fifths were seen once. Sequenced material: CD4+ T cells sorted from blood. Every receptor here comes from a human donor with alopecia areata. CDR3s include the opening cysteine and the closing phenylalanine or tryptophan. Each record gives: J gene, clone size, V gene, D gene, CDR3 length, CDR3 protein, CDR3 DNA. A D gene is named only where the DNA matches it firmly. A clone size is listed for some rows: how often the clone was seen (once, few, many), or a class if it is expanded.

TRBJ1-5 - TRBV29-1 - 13 CSVGIGSDQPQHF TGCAGCGTCGGGATAGGGTCGGATCAGCCCCAGCATTTT
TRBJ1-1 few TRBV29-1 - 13 CSVEQVMNTEAFF TGCAGCGTTGAACAGGTTATGAACACTGAAGCTTTCTTT
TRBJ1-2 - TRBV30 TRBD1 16 CAWSRQGAIGYYGYTF TGTGCCTGGAGTAGGCAGGGGGCTATTGGTTACTATGGCTACACCTTC
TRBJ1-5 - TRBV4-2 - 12 CASSQDFRSQHF TGTGCCAGCAGCCAAGATTTCCGGTCCCAGCATTTT
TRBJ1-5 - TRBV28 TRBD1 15 CASRLTGGSNQPQHF TGTGCCAGCAGATTAACAGGGGGAAGCAATCAGCCCCAGCATTTT
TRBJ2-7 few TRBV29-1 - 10 CSVSDRQQYF TGCAGCGTTTCGGACAGACAGCAGTACTTC
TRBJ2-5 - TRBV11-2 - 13 CASSFAQQETQYF TGTGCCAGCAGCTTTGCACAGCAAGAGACCCAGTACTTC
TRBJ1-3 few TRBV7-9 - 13 CASSSRGYGTIYF TGTGCCAGCAGCTCCCGGGGGTACGGCACCATATATTTT
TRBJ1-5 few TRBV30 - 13 CAWSVGGDQPQHF TGTGCCTGGAGTGTAGGGGGAGACCAGCCCCAGCATTTT
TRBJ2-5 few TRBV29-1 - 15 CSVVPLAGALGTQYF TGCAGCGTTGTACCTCTCGCAGGGGCCTTAGGGACCCAGTACTTC
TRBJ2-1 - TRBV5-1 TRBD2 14 CASSLLAGVNEQFF TGCGCCAGCAGTCTGTTAGCGGGAGTTAATGAGCAGTTCTTC
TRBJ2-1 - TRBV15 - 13 CATSWGGGSEQFF TGTGCCACCAGCTGGGGTGGTGGGAGTGAGCAGTTCTTC
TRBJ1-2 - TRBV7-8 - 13 CASSLVGVGGYTF TGTGCCAGCAGCTTAGTTGGGGTGGGTGGCTACACCTTC
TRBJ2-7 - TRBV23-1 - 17 CASSQSRWQRPPYEQYF TGCGCCAGCAGTCAATCCCGGTGGCAGCGGCCCCCTTACGAGCAGTACTTC
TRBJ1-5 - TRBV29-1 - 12 CSVEEGGEPQHF TGCAGCGTTGAGGAGGGGGGTGAGCCCCAGCATTTT
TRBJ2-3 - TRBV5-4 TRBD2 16 CASSPGTSGSTDTQYF TGTGCCAGCAGCCCCGGGACTAGCGGGAGCACAGATACGCAGTATTTT